This T cell receptor beta chain was captured by sequencing in a study of T cell responses to AZD1222 COVID-19 vaccine. Sequenced by immunoSEQ multiplex PCR; TCRdb stores in-frame clones only, minus some. The data contain roughly 90,000 clones, 70% to 90% of them singletons. This clone has just one count. Its cognate antigen is unknown. Study-wide results and limits: Nearly half of the spike-specific TCRs reportedly recognize variant regions that carry no mutations. Repertoires were obtained only post-peak T cell response. Most donors were white British and more were female, and clonal diversity was possibly underestimated. Spike-wide coverage was observed for vaccine-associated CD4 TCRs, with dominant responses at 160-218 and 743-854.

V gave up 0 bases and J gave up 4 bases, with 16 bases separating them. CDR1 is MNHNS and CDR2 is SASEGT in the germline V gene. This CDR3 is 16 amino acids long. This sequence joins TRBV6-1 and TRBJ2-7; D not resolved. Here the sequenced sample was peripheral blood, taken on day 0 of AZD1222 vaccination. The TCR was taken from an adult in good health. The CDR3 sequence is CASSEARAPSPYEQYF. CDR3 DNA sequence: TGTGCCAGCAGTGAAGCCCGGGCCCCATCCCCTTACGAGCAGTACTTC.